Shown below are 24 T cell receptor beta chains from a single sample sequenced in a study of T cell repertoires in cytomegalovirus infection. TCRdb reprocessed the reads via MiXCR and lists one record per CDR3 protein. The sample holds more than 150,000 distinct CDR3 sequences; roughly 19% are singletons and the top ten take around 3.1%. Sequencing input: PBMCs. The source is a human donor in good health (CMV status not recorded). Some clones in this sample may be carry-over from other donors' samples.

The rearrangement joins TRBV28 to TRBJ2-7; 7 bases line up with TRBD1. This CDR3 contains 15 residues. Germline assignment: CDR1 MDHEN and CDR2 SYDVKM. After removal of 2 bases from V and 1 base from J, the junction contained 5 bases not matched to a gene. The CDR3 spells CASSLPRTGSYEQYF. The CDR3 region has the DNA TGTGCCAGCAGTTTACCGAGGACAGGTTCCTACGAGCAGTACTTC.

This clonotype appeared many times. The chain recombines TRBV7-7 with TRBJ2-5; D gene ambiguous. V shed 4 bases and J shed 4 bases, with 7 bases lying between them. CDR3 length: 12 amino acids. Per the germline V gene, CDR1 is SSHAT and CDR2 is FNYEAQ (reference sequence). Written as DNA, the CDR3 is TGTGCCAGCAGCTCCTCAGCAGAGACCCAGTACTTC. The encoded protein is CASSSSAETQYF.

The chain employs TRBV20-1 and TRBJ2-4; maybe TRBD2 (5 bases). Germline lookup yields CDR1 DFQATT and CDR2 SNEGSKA (reference sequence). This CDR3 contains 14 residues. V was cut by 4 bases and J by 0 bases, with 10 bases left in between. CDR3 DNA: TGCAGTGCTACTCAAGCGGTAGCCAAAAACATTCAGTACTTC. It is translated as CSATQAVAKNIQYF.

The CDR3 DNA reads TGTGCCAGCAGCTTACGAGGGAGAGAGGGCAATGAGCAGTTCTTC. This translates into CASSLRGREGNEQFF. The V gene is TRBV7-3, the J gene TRBJ2-1, with TRBD2 as a possible D gene (5 bases). Germline V gene sequence: CDR1 SGHTA, CDR2 FQGTGA. The CDR3 covers 15 residues. The germline V and J ends were trimmed by 2 bases and 6 bases, with 14 bases remaining between them. Full variable domain (rest looked up from reference TRBV7-3 and TRBJ2-1): GAGVSQTPSNKVTEKGKYVELRCDPISGHTALYWYRQSLGQGPEFLIYFQGTGAADDSGLPNDRFFAVRPEGSVSTLKIQRTERGDSAVYLCASSLRGREGNEQFFGPGTRLTVL.

This chain uses TRBV5-4 with TRBJ1-2; D possibly corresponds to TRBD1 (6 bases). The germline CDR1 and CDR2 sequences are SGHNT and YYREEE (reference sequence). The V and J ends lost 3 bases and 7 bases respectively, with 16 bases between them. The CDR3 covers 14 residues. CDR3 sequence: CASSYSVQGRGYTF. The CDR3 coding sequence is TGTGCCAGCAGCTATTCCGTACAGGGACGTGGCTACACCTTC. Filled out from reference TRBV5-4 and TRBJ1-2, the complete variable domain reads ETGVTQSPTHLIKTRGQQVTLRCSSQSGHNTVSWYQQALGQGPQFIFQYYREEENGRGNFPPRFSGLQFPNYSSELNVNALELDDSALYLCASSYSVQGRGYTFGSGTRLTVV.

The V and J genes are TRBV11-3 and TRBJ1-2; a weak D match, TRBD1 (6 bases). The V gene lost 3 bases and the J gene lost 0 bases, with 14 bases spanning the gap. The CDR3 extends over 16 amino acids. Germline V CDR1 and CDR2: SGHNT, YENEEA. DNA of the CDR3: TGTGCCAGCAGCTTTTTTCGGGGGCCGACTAACTATGGCTACACCTTC. It is translated as CASSFFRGPTNYGYTF.

The V and J genes are TRBV7-2 and TRBJ2-7; the D call may be TRBD1 or TRBD2 (6 bases each). Between the trimmed V and J ends, which lost 3 bases and 2 bases, there was a span of 8 bases. Germline V gene lookup returns CDR1 SGHTA and CDR2 FQGNSA. There are 13 residues in the CDR3. CDR3 amino acids: CASSFGGPYEQYF. Written as DNA, the CDR3 is TGTGCCAGCAGCTTCGGGGGCCCCTACGAGCAGTACTTC.

The gene calls are TRBV5-1 and TRBJ2-2, with 11 bases identical to TRBD2. This CDR3 is built from 15 residues. V lost 3 bases to trimming and J lost 4 bases; unmatched junction nucleotides: 2. The germline V gene encodes CDR1 SGHRS and CDR2 YFSETQ. This CDR3 reads CASSCTSGSTGELFF. The CDR3 coding sequence is TGCGCCAGCAGCTGTACTAGCGGGAGCACCGGGGAGCTGTTTTTT.

The rearrangement joins TRBV7-8 to TRBJ1-1, with D uncertain. This CDR3 comprises 13 residues. Germline V gene data show CDR1 as SGHVS and CDR2 as FQNEAQ. Trimming shortened V by 5 bases and J by 4 bases, and 11 bases separated the two germline ends. CDR3 DNA sequence: TGTGCCAGCAGCATCTCAGGAGCCACTGAAGCTTTCTTT. This encodes CASSISGATEAFF.

The chain employs TRBV30 and TRBJ1-5; TRBD1 is a possible D gene (6 bases). This CDR3 is built from 14 residues. Trimming shortened V by 2 bases and J by 6 bases, and 14 bases separated the two germline ends. Germline V gene sequence: CDR1 GTSNPN, CDR2 SVGIG (reference sequence). The CDR3 DNA sequence: TGTGCCTGGAGTCGGCAGGGGCTTATTCAGCCCCAGCATTTT. Amino acids: CAWSRQGLIQPQHF.

This clonotype was detected only a few times. V and J are TRBV20-1 and TRBJ2-5, with 7 bases lining up with TRBD2. Trimming removed 0 bases from V and 2 bases from J; junction bases left unmatched: 6. The CDR3 spans 15 residues. Germline V gene lookup returns CDR1 DFQATT and CDR2 SNEGSKA (reference sequence). The CDR3 here is CSARDRLAAQETQYF. In DNA form, the CDR3 reads TGCAGTGCTAGAGACCGGCTAGCGGCACAAGAGACCCAGTACTTC.

This clonotype was seen more than once but under ten times. The genes are TRBV6-5 and TRBJ2-7; 8 bases fit TRBD1. With 4 bases clipped from V and 4 bases from J, the junction kept 9 bases outside the gene matches. Per germline, CDR1 MNHEY and CDR2 SVGAGI. The CDR3 contains 15 residues. This CDR3 is CASSSPGQVLYEQYF. The CDR3 bases are TGTGCCAGCAGTTCCCCGGGACAGGTGTTATACGAGCAGTACTTC.

The chain recombines TRBV6-6 with TRBJ2-7; 9 bases are shared with TRBD1. V lost 6 bases, J lost 4 bases, and 10 bases stayed unmatched. The CDR3 consists of 15 residues. Per germline, CDR1 MNHNY and CDR2 SVGAGI (reference sequence). The DNA of the CDR3 is TGTGCCAGCAGGGCCGGGACAGGGAGTAGTTACGAGCAGTACTTC. As protein: CASRAGTGSSYEQYF.

Only a few counts were recorded for this clonotype. The chain links TRBV19 to TRBJ2-3, with D maybe TRBD2 (6 bases). This CDR3 contains 12 residues. V was trimmed by 7 bases and J by 6 bases, leaving 11 bases between them. Germline values: CDR1 LNHDA, CDR2 SQIVND (reference sequence). The CDR3: CASKKEGDTQYF. The CDR3 nucleotides read TGTGCCAGTAAAAAGGAGGGGGATACGCAGTATTTT.

This clonotype appeared a few times. The chain joins TRBV5-5 to TRBJ2-1; 10 nucleotides agree with TRBD2. Trimming removed 4 bases from V and 3 bases from J; junction bases left unmatched: 4. The CDR3 runs 15 residues. CDR1 is SGHKS, CDR2 YYEKEE, per germline (reference sequence). The CDR3 reads CASSPTSGHYNEQFF. In nucleotides, the CDR3 is TGTGCCAGCAGCCCGACTAGCGGGCACTACAATGAGCAGTTCTTC.

The rearrangement joins TRBV7-6 to TRBJ2-5, with 7 bases identical to TRBD1. The V gene's germline CDR1 is SGHVS and CDR2 FNYEAQ. The V segment lost 4 bases and the J segment 4 bases; nucleotides outside the gene matches: 6. The CDR3 contains 14 residues. CDR3 sequence reads: CASSSTGVRETQYF. CDR3 nucleotide sequence: TGTGCCAGCAGCTCAACAGGGGTCAGAGAGACCCAGTACTTC.

The chain uses TRBV11-3 and TRBJ2-1; 8 bases fit TRBD2. This CDR3 has 17 residues. Per the germline V gene, CDR1 is SGHNT and CDR2 is YENEEA. After removal of 0 bases from V and 5 bases from J, the junction contained 9 bases not matched to a gene. CDR3 region: CASSLEGGRTFNNEQFF. CDR3 nucleotides: TGTGCCAGCAGCTTAGAAGGCGGGAGGACTTTTAACAATGAGCAGTTCTTC.

This clonotype was counted ten times or more. The rearrangement joins TRBV6-2 or TRBV6-3 to TRBJ2-5; D call uncertain. The CDR3 runs 14 residues. Per germline, CDR1 MNHEY and CDR2 SVGEGT. With 4 bases removed from V and 2 bases from J, the gap between germline ends came to 11 bases. Written as DNA, the CDR3 is TGTGCCAGCAGTTCCCCTAGAGATCAAGAGACCCAGTACTTC. It yields the protein CASSSPRDQETQYF.

The chain recombines TRBV7-9 with TRBJ2-6, with TRBD2 as a possible D gene (5 bases). Trimming cost V 3 bases and J 3 bases, with 18 bases left between them. This CDR3 is built from 18 residues. Germline V gives CDR1 SEHNR, CDR2 FQNEAQ (reference sequence). CDR3 coding DNA: TGTGCCAGCAGCTTGGGAGTGCTGGTCCGAGGTGGGGCCAACGTCCTGACTTTC. Its protein product is CASSLGVLVRGGANVLTF.

A few counts support this clonotype. The V gene is TRBV20-1, the J gene TRBJ2-3, with 7 bases identical to TRBD1. V lost 2 bases, J lost 5 bases, and 4 bases stayed unmatched. This CDR3 is built from 13 residues. The germline gives CDR1 DFQATT, CDR2 SNEGSKA (reference sequence). CDR3 in DNA: TGCAGTGCTAGAAAAGGGGGCGAAGATACGCAGTATTTT. As protein: CSARKGGEDTQYF.

This chain connects TRBV5-6 to TRBJ2-1; D is unclear. Germline lookup yields CDR1 SGHDT and CDR2 YYEEEE. CDR3 length: 12 residues. The germline V and J ends were trimmed by 3 bases and 4 bases, with 5 bases remaining between them. In nucleotides, the CDR3 is TGTGCCAGCAGCTCACAATACAATGAGCAGTTCTTC. It codes for CASSSQYNEQFF.

This clonotype has just a few counts. The chain uses TRBV11-3 and TRBJ2-3; 8 nucleotides agree with TRBD2. V dropped 5 bases and J dropped 7; count of bases not matched to a gene: 8. Germline V gene lookup returns CDR1 SGHNT and CDR2 YENEEA. This CDR3 contains 14 residues. The CDR3 DNA follows: TGTGCCAGCAGCGCCAGCGGGAGCGGCAATACGCAGTATTTT. Translation: CASSASGSGNTQYF.

The chain combines TRBV19 with TRBJ2-4; no reliable D call. CDR1 LNHDA and CDR2 SQIVND come from the germline V gene (reference sequence). The CDR3 consists of 13 residues. The V end was cut by 5 bases, the J end by 4 bases, with 9 bases between. CDR3 residues: CASSDRTKNIQYF. The CDR3 nucleotides read TGTGCCAGTAGTGATCGAACTAAAAACATTCAGTACTTC.

This clonotype was recorded a few times. This chain uses TRBV19 with TRBJ1-5; D not resolved. Per the germline V gene, CDR1 is LNHDA and CDR2 is SQIVND (reference sequence). Trimming stripped 6 bases from V and 7 bases from J, with 19 bases between. The CDR3 is made up of 15 amino acids. This chain's CDR3 is CASSLLGTAGQPQHF. The CDR3 DNA sequence: TGTGCCAGTAGCCTTTTAGGCACGGCGGGCCAGCCCCAGCATTTT.